The 5 T cell receptor beta chains below were found in one sample sequenced in a study of shared clonotypes between healthy human individuals. Only in-frame clones appear in the TCRdb table, and some are missing; sequencing was by immunoSEQ multiplex PCR. Of roughly 2 million clones in the sample, roughly 95% were seen once. The naive CD8 fraction comprised CD45RO-negative cells positively selected for CCR7 and excluded terminally differentiated effector memory CD45RA+ cells. The sequencing sample was made of naive CD8+ T cells sorted from blood. These receptors were taken from a man aged 18 to 30 in good health.

V usage is TRBV30 and J usage is TRBJ1-3; D remains ambiguous. V was pared by 1 base and J by 1 base, with 11 bases between. The CDR3 has 15 residues. Germline assignment: CDR1 GTSNPN and CDR2 SVGIG (reference sequence). CDR3 sequence (DNA): TGTGCCTGGAGTGAAGGAGGGTCTTCTGGAAACACCATATATTTT. Its protein is CAWSEGGSSGNTIYF.

V usage is TRBV29-1 and J usage is TRBJ2-3; TRBD1 agrees at 7 bases. This CDR3 has 13 residues. CDR1 and CDR2 (germline): SQVTM, ANQGSEA. V was pared by 7 bases and J by 2 bases, with 6 bases of the junction left unmatched. CDR3 nucleotides: TGCAGCGCTTACAGGGGCTACACAGATACGCAGTATTTT. Translation gives CSAYRGYTDTQYF.

In this sample, this clone turned up once. Other DNA sequences in the same sample also yield this CDR3. The rearrangement joins TRBV5-1 to TRBJ2-2, with 8 bases that match TRBD2. The trim removed 4 bases at V and 5 bases at J, leaving 4 bases unmatched. Per germline, CDR1 SGHRS and CDR2 YFSETQ. The CDR3 is 14 residues long. The CDR3 sequence is CASSLAGGTGELFF. In nucleotides, the CDR3 is TGCGCCAGCAGCCTAGCGGGCGGAACCGGGGAGCTGTTTTTT.

V is TRBV7-8 and J is TRBJ1-1; 9 nucleotides agree with TRBD1. With V trimmed by 1 base and J by 3 bases, 9 bases remained unmatched. The CDR3 consists of 17 residues. Germline V gene lookup returns CDR1 SGHVS and CDR2 FQNEAQ. The CDR3 reads CASSLGIQGAEDTEAFF. In DNA, the CDR3 is TGTGCCAGCAGCTTAGGGATACAGGGGGCGGAGGACACTGAAGCTTTCTTT.

The V call is TRBV18, the J call TRBJ1-4; the D is unclear. The CDR3 has 14 amino acids. Looked up from germline, CDR1 is KGHSH and CDR2 is LQKENI. The V gene lost 3 bases and the J gene lost 8 bases, with 13 bases spanning the gap. CDR3 loop: CASSPERYDEKLFF. The CDR3 region has the DNA TGTGCCAGCTCACCGGAAAGGTACGACGAAAAACTGTTTTTT.